These 28 T cell receptor beta chains were sequenced from one sample in a study of control samples from healthy donors and cancer patients. Profiled with immunoSEQ multiplex PCR; TCRdb holds only in-frame clones, not every one. In the table there are about 47,000 clones, roughly 80% of which are singletons. Sequenced: blood. These receptor sequences come from a man in his 70s in good health.

A few counts support this clone. The genes are TRBV7-8 and TRBJ1-5; 7 nucleotides match TRBD1. This CDR3 is built from 13 residues. V lost 2 bases and J lost 7; bases outside the gene matches: 2. Germline V gene sequence: CDR1 SGHVS, CDR2 FQNEAQ. For the CDR3, the DNA is TGTGCCAGCAGCTTAAGGACAGGCCAGCCCCAGCATTTT. Encoded protein: CASSLRTGQPQHF. The full variable domain, in which reference TRBV7-8 and TRBJ1-5 provide the parts outside the CDR3, is GAGVSQSPRYKVAKRGQDVALRCDPISGHVSLFWYQQALGQGPEFLTYFQNEAQLDKSGLPSDRFFAERPEGSVSTLKIQRTQQEDSAVYLCASSLRTGQPQHFGDGTRLSIL.

This clone has just one count. J is TRBJ2-5 and V is TRBV18; TRBD1 is a possible D gene (6 bases). V was clipped by 3 bases and J by 2 bases, with 13 bases between them. Germline values: CDR1 KGHSH, CDR2 LQKENI. The CDR3 covers 15 residues. CDR3: CASSPSTGKQETQYF. The CDR3 coding sequence is TGTGCCAGCTCACCCTCTACAGGGAAACAAGAGACCCAGTACTTC. Supplemented by reference TRBV18 and TRBJ2-5, the full variable domain reads NAGVMQNPRHLVRRRGQEARLRCSPMKGHSHVYWYRQLPEEGLKFMVYLQKENIIDESGMPKERFSAEFPKEGPSILRIQQVVRGDSAAYFCASSPSTGKQETQYFGPGTRLLVL.

The J gene is TRBJ1-2, the V gene TRBV5-1, with D hard to call. Trimming shortened V by 2 bases and J by 5 bases, and 19 bases separated the two germline ends. The CDR3 totals 16 residues. Germline loops: CDR1 SGHRS, CDR2 YFSETQ. In DNA form, the CDR3 reads TGCGCCAGCAGCTTTGGCGGGCGGGGAGAATGGTATGGCTACACCTTC. Translation: CASSFGGRGEWYGYTF.

This clone has only one observation. The chain uses TRBV2 and TRBJ1-2, with a weak D call TRBD1 (6 bases). This CDR3 is 15 amino acids long. Trimming took 8 bases from V and 4 from J, leaving 20 bases between them. Germline V gives CDR1 SNHLY, CDR2 FYNNEI. CDR3 sequence (DNA): TGTGCCAGCCGACTCACGGTGGGGACACGCTATGGCTACACCTTC. Amino acid sequence: CASRLTVGTRYGYTF.

This clone has just a few counts. This chain links TRBV4-1 with TRBJ1-4; possible D gene TRBD1, 6 bases. Trimming removed 2 bases at V and 10 bases at J, with 17 bases between. The CDR3 totals 15 residues. CDR1 is MGHRA and CDR2 is YSYEKL in the germline V gene. CDR3: CASSQFTRGMRKLFF. The CDR3 region has the DNA TGCGCCAGCAGCCAATTTACCAGGGGCATGAGAAAACTGTTTTTT.

The rearrangement links TRBV2 to TRBJ2-3; D ambiguous. Germline assignment: CDR1 SNHLY and CDR2 FYNNEI. The V end was cut by 4 bases, the J end by 0 bases, with 11 bases between. CDR3 length equals 15 residues. CDR3 region: CASSAVGGSTDTQYF. CDR3 nucleotide sequence: TGTGCCAGCAGTGCAGTAGGTGGTAGCACAGATACGCAGTATTTT. The full variable domain, completed using reference TRBV2 and TRBJ2-3, is EPEVTQTPSHQVTQMGQEVILRCVPISNHLYFYWYRQILGQKVEFLVSFYNNEISEKSEIFDDQFSVERPDGSNFTLKIRSTKLEDSAMYFCASSAVGGSTDTQYFGPGTRLTVL.

CDR3 nucleotides: TGTGCCAGCAGCTTCCCCAGGGGTGGCACAGATACGCAGTATTTT. Translating it yields CASSFPRGGTDTQYF. V usage is TRBV7-9 and J usage is TRBJ2-3, with TRBD1 as a possible D gene (6 bases). Germline V gene lookup returns CDR1 SEHNR and CDR2 FQNEAQ (reference sequence). Between the trimmed V and J ends, which lost 3 bases and 1 base, there was a span of 11 bases. The CDR3 is made up of 15 amino acids.

The chain combines TRBV4-2 with TRBJ2-2; D ambiguous. V dropped 1 base and J dropped 6 bases, with 9 bases sitting between them. This CDR3 spans 14 amino acids. Germline loops: CDR1 LGHNA, CDR2 YNFKEQ. In nucleotides, the CDR3 is TGTGCCAGCAGCCAAGTAGAAGGAGCCGGGGAGCTGTTTTTT. Translation: CASSQVEGAGELFF.

CDR3 bases: TGTGCCAGCTCACCGAGCCAGGACAGGGCCAAGTCCCCCCTCCACTTT. Its translation is CASSPSQDRAKSPLHF. V and J are TRBV18 and TRBJ1-6, with TRBD1 identical over 8 bases. The V gene's germline CDR1 is KGHSH and CDR2 LQKENI. V lost 3 bases and J lost 13; bases outside the gene matches: 14. This CDR3 has 16 residues. The variable domain in full, with the rest retrieved from reference TRBV18 and TRBJ1-6, is NAGVMQNPRHLVRRRGQEARLRCSPMKGHSHVYWYRQLPEEGLKFMVYLQKENIIDESGMPKERFSAEFPKEGPSILRIQQVVRGDSAAYFCASSPSQDRAKSPLHFGNGTRLTVT.

This clone is categorized as medium-sized. This chain links TRBV19 with TRBJ1-1; 7 nucleotides align to TRBD1. V shed 6 bases and J 4 bases; nucleotides not matched to a gene: 11. CDR1 and CDR2 from the germline V gene are LNHDA and SQIVND (reference sequence). The CDR3 runs 15 residues. CDR3 loop: CASRKEGAPSTEAFF. The CDR3 region has the DNA TGTGCCAGTAGAAAAGAGGGGGCCCCGAGCACTGAAGCTTTCTTT.

The chain joins TRBV30 to TRBJ2-2, with a possible D match to TRBD1 (6 bases). CDR1 and CDR2 from the germline V gene are GTSNPN and SVGIG (reference sequence). This CDR3 is built from 15 residues. Trimming cost V 6 bases and J 1 base, with 15 bases left between them. Here the CDR3 reads CACSYGQWNTGELFF. In nucleotides, the CDR3 is TGTGCCTGTTCCTACGGACAGTGGAACACCGGGGAGCTGTTTTTT. The whole variable domain, filled in from reference TRBV30 and TRBJ2-2, reads SQTIHQWPATLVQPVGSPLSLECTVEGTSNPNLYWYRQAAGRGLQLLFYSVGIGQISSEVPQNLSASRPQDRQFILSSKKLLLSDSGFYLCACSYGQWNTGELFFGEGSRLTVL.

This clone was detected only a few times. This sequence joins TRBV28 and TRBJ2-3; 10 bases agree with TRBD2. CDR3 length: 17 amino acids. Germline V gene data show CDR1 as MDHEN and CDR2 as SYDVKM. J gave up 1 base and V 2 bases, and 6 bases lay outside the gene matches. The CDR3 reads CASSLPTSGARTDTQYF. Written as DNA, the CDR3 is TGTGCCAGCAGTTTACCCACTAGCGGGGCTCGCACAGATACGCAGTATTTT.

The J gene is TRBJ2-7, the V gene TRBV6-5; D gene unclear. This CDR3 is 14 amino acids long. Trimming took 4 bases from V and 0 from J, leaving 10 bases between them. Germline loops: CDR1 MNHEY, CDR2 SVGAGI. The CDR3 DNA reads as TGTGCCAGCAGTTCCTTAAGGGCCTCCTACGAGCAGTACTTC. It encodes CASSSLRASYEQYF.

This chain connects TRBV2 to TRBJ2-1; 8 nucleotides line up with TRBD2. Per the germline V gene, CDR1 is SNHLY and CDR2 is FYNNEI. V was clipped by 6 bases and J by 16 bases; unmatched bases: 11. The CDR3 is made up of 12 amino acids. In nucleotides, the CDR3 is TGTGCCAGCAGGGGGACCGGGACTAGTGGATTCTTC. Translated, it gives CASRGTGTSGFF.

J is TRBJ2-5 and V is TRBV5-1, with TRBD2 as a possible D gene (6 bases). In germline, CDR1 is SGHRS, CDR2 YFSETQ. The CDR3 is 13 amino acids. Trimming left V 5 bases short and J 2 bases short, with 10 bases between. The CDR3 region is CASRETRQETQYF. CDR3 bases: TGCGCCAGCAGGGAGACTAGACAAGAGACCCAGTACTTC.

The V and J genes are TRBV5-1 and TRBJ1-6; D is unresolved. CDR3 length: 13 amino acids. With 3 bases removed from V and 5 bases from J, the gap between germline ends came to 6 bases. Germline CDR1 reads SGHRS; CDR2 reads YFSETQ. The CDR3 DNA reads as TGCGCCAGCAGCTCACAGAATAATTCACCCCTCCACTTT. Translating it yields CASSSQNNSPLHF.

The V and J genes are TRBV28 and TRBJ1-6; 7 nucleotides line up with TRBD1. The CDR3 loop spans 16 amino acids. The V and J ends lost 7 bases and 5 bases, in that order; junction bases with no gene match: 11. Germline assignment: CDR1 MDHEN and CDR2 SYDVKM. CDR3 DNA sequence: TGTGCCAGCACCGACCTCAGGACAGGCGATAATTCACCCCTCCACTTT. Protein sequence: CASTDLRTGDNSPLHF.

V and J are TRBV4-1 and TRBJ2-2, with TRBD2 matching over 11 bases. J was trimmed by 2 bases and V by 4 bases; bases with no gene match: 6. Per germline, CDR1 MGHRA and CDR2 YSYEKL. This CDR3 is built from 17 residues. The CDR3 DNA reads as TGCGCCAGCAGCCCACTAGCGGGAGTCTCCAACACCGGGGAGCTGTTTTTT. This codes for CASSPLAGVSNTGELFF.

This chain joins TRBV4-1 and TRBJ2-1, with 11 positions matching TRBD1. Germline V gene data show CDR1 as MGHRA and CDR2 as YSYEKL. Trimming removed 1 base from V and 9 bases from J; junction bases left unmatched: 14. The CDR3 spans 18 residues. Here the CDR3 DNA reads TGCGCCAGCAGCCAAGCGGGGGGGGACAGGGGGGCGCACAGTGAGCAGTTCTTC. It encodes CASSQAGGDRGAHSEQFF.

The CDR3 loop is CASTRGHGYEQYF. The CDR3 DNA reads TGTGCCAGCACTAGGGGCCATGGCTACGAGCAGTACTTC. The chain recombines TRBV11-3 with TRBJ2-7; D is possibly TRBD1 (5 bases). The V end lost 7 bases, the J end lost 3 bases, and 13 bases lay between the germline ends. This CDR3 contains 13 residues. CDR1 is SGHNT, CDR2 YENEEA, per germline.

The sample holds one count of this clone. The chain couples TRBV10-3 to TRBJ2-1, with D maybe TRBD1 (6 bases). CDR3 size: 13 residues. The germline V gene encodes CDR1 ENHRY and CDR2 SYGVKD. Trimming took 7 bases from V and 5 from J, leaving 12 bases between them. The DNA for the CDR3 is TGTGCCATCAACGGACAGACTAACAATGAGCAGTTCTTC. It specifies CAINGQTNNEQFF.

The chain uses TRBV3-1 (or the pseudogene TRBV3-2) and TRBJ2-1; TRBD2 is a possible D gene (5 bases). The CDR3 consists of 13 residues. Trimming stripped 6 bases from V and 6 bases from J, with 12 bases between. CDR1 is LGHDT, CDR2 YNNKEL, per germline (reference sequence). CDR3 in amino acids: CASSPGVTNEQFF. Here the CDR3 DNA reads TGTGCCAGCAGTCCCGGGGTAACCAATGAGCAGTTCTTC.

The chain joins TRBV30 to TRBJ1-1, with TRBD1 matching over 7 bases. Germline CDR1 is GTSNPN and CDR2 is SVGIG (reference sequence). The CDR3 covers 14 residues. V was clipped by 2 bases and J by 6 bases; unmatched bases: 9. The CDR3 sequence: CAWSTTGYLAEAFF. The CDR3, as DNA: TGTGCCTGGAGTACGACAGGGTATCTCGCTGAAGCTTTCTTT.

In nucleotides, the CDR3 is TGTGCCAGCAGTACTATAGCGGGGGGGCACAATGAGCAGTTCTTC. It is translated as CASSTIAGGHNEQFF. The V call is TRBV6-5, the J call TRBJ2-1; TRBD2 aligns across 11 bases. Germline CDR1 reads MNHEY; CDR2 reads SVGAGI. This CDR3 region has 15 residues. The J segment lost 5 bases and the V segment lost 5 bases, leaving 5 bases of the junction unmatched.

V is TRBV5-5 and J is TRBJ2-1; 7 nucleotides agree with TRBD1. CDR1 is SGHKS and CDR2 is YYEKEE in the germline V gene (reference sequence). This CDR3 contains 14 residues. V was clipped by 0 bases and J by 9 bases; unmatched bases: 6. The chain's CDR3 is CASSLETGRSEQFF. In nucleotides, the CDR3 is TGTGCCAGCAGCTTGGAGACAGGGCGGAGTGAGCAGTTCTTC.

The chain links TRBV28 to TRBJ1-5; possibly TRBD1 for D (6 bases). The CDR3 spans 12 residues. Looked up from germline, CDR1 is MDHEN and CDR2 is SYDVKM. The V gene lost 4 bases and the J gene lost 5 bases, with 6 bases spanning the gap. The CDR3 DNA follows: TGTGCCAGCAGTTCAGGGGATCAGCCCCAGCATTTT. Translating it yields CASSSGDQPQHF. Drawing the rest from reference TRBV28 and TRBJ1-5, the complete variable domain is DVKVTQSSRYLVKRTGEKVFLECVQDMDHENMFWYRQDPGLGLRLIYFSYDVKMKEKGDIPEGYSVSREKKERFSLILESASTNQTSMYLCASSSGDQPQHFGDGTRLSIL.

V usage is TRBV6-5 and J usage is TRBJ2-4, with a possible D match to TRBD1 (8 bases). Per the germline V gene, CDR1 is MNHEY and CDR2 is SVGAGI. V was cut by 7 bases and J by 10 bases, with 14 bases left in between. The CDR3 is 12 residues long. Here the CDR3 DNA reads TGTGCCAGCACCACAGGGGGAGGGATTCAGTACTTC. This gives the protein CASTTGGGIQYF.

The chain joins TRBV19 to TRBJ2-1, with D tentatively TRBD2 (5 bases). Germline values: CDR1 LNHDA, CDR2 SQIVND (reference sequence). Deletions cut 6 bases from V and 3 bases from J, with 12 bases between. This CDR3 is built from 14 residues. CDR3 nucleotide sequence: TGTGCCAGTAGCACCCCGGGGAGCTACAATGAGCAGTTCTTC. Translation: CASSTPGSYNEQFF.